These T cell receptor beta chains were read from a single sample in a study of beta chain features in type 1 diabetes. TCRdb keeps only in-frame clones here, not all; method: immunoSEQ multiplex PCR. This sample carries 300,000 to 350,000 clones, roughly 13% of them seen once, and the ten largest clones take roughly 0.015%. Source material: naive CD4+ T cells from blood. The receptor source for this set is a woman aged 18-29 years with type 1 diabetes. Each CDR3 is given with its conserved first and last residue. The D gene is left open where the match is weak. Only part of the rows carry a size: once, few, many, or a class if the clone is expanded.

few	TRBJ1-2	TRBD1	TRBV28	TGTGCCAGCACCTCCGGGACAGCTAACTATGGCTACACCTTC	CASTSGTANYGYTF
few	TRBJ2-2	NA	TRBV2	TGTGCCAGCAGCAGATTGAACACCGGGGAGCTGTTTTTT	CASSRLNTGELFF
few	TRBJ2-1	TRBD1	TRBV4-3	TGCGCCAGCAGCCCAACCGGGACAGGTTCCTACAATGAGCAGTTCTTC	CASSPTGTGSYNEQFF
few	TRBJ1-2	NA	TRBV7-2	TGTGCCAGCAGCCCCGGAGGGATGGACTATGGCTACACCTTC	CASSPGGMDYGYTF
NA	TRBJ2-1	NA	TRBV28	TGTGCCAGCAGTTTTCAGGGGTCGATAGGGTGGGGATTCTTC	CASSFQGSIGWGFF
few	TRBJ1-1	NA	TRBV21-1	TGTGCCAGCAGCAAAGGGGACACCTACACTGAAGCTTTCTTT	CASSKGDTYTEAFF
NA	TRBJ2-6	TRBD1	TRBV30	TGTGCCTGGAGTGGCCGGGACAGGGTTAGAGGGGCCAACGTCCTGACTTTC	CAWSGRDRVRGANVLTF
NA	TRBJ2-3	NA	TRBV13	TGTGCCAGCAGCCCAGACAGAATTCGCACAGATACGCAGTATTTT	CASSPDRIRTDTQYF
NA	TRBJ1-1	NA	TRBV19	TGTGCCAGTAGGACAGGTCAGGCCACTGAAGCTTTCTTT	CASRTGQATEAFF
NA	TRBJ2-3	TRBD2	TRBV19	TGTGCCAGTAGCCGCTTGAGCGGGATGCGGACAGATACGCAGTATTTT	CASSRLSGMRTDTQYF
few	TRBJ1-1	NA	TRBV6-5	TGTGCCAGCAGAAACCACTGGAACACTGAAGCTTTCTTT	CASRNHWNTEAFF
NA	TRBJ2-5	TRBD2	TRBV13	TGTGCCAGCAGCTATTGGACTAGCGGGGCCTACCAAGAGACCCAGTACTTC	CASSYWTSGAYQETQYF
NA	TRBJ2-5	NA	TRBV14	TGTGCCAGCAGCCGAGCTATAAGGAGGGAGACCCAGTACTTC	CASSRAIRRETQYF
NA	TRBJ2-1	NA	TRBV28	TGTGCCAGCACCCACCAGGGGCCCAATGAGCAGTTCTTC	CASTHQGPNEQFF
few	TRBJ2-5	TRBD2	TRBV5-4	TGTGCCAGCAAAGCGACTAGCGGGTCGCAGGAGACCCAGTACTTC	CASKATSGSQETQYF
NA	TRBJ2-1	TRBD2	TRBV28	TGTGCCAGCAGTTTGTCCCGGCGCGGACTAGCGGAGCAGTTCTTC	CASSLSRRGLAEQFF
NA	TRBJ2-1	NA	TRBV18	TGTGCCAGCTCACCACCGGGGCTAACTGGGATCTATGAGCAGTTCTTC	CASSPPGLTGIYEQFF
few	TRBJ2-5	TRBD1	TRBV30	TGTGCCTGGACAGGGGGCGGGGAGACCCAGTACTTC	CAWTGGGETQYF